This T cell receptor beta chain was obtained from a study of control samples from healthy donors and cancer patients. Germline loops: CDR1 LNHDA, CDR2 SQIVND (reference sequence). The CDR3 has 15 residues. Trimming took 1 base from V and 4 from J; bases not matched to a gene: 2. This clone was counted only a few times. Here immunoSEQ multiplex PCR was the method, and the copy in TCRdb shows in-frame clones only, minus some. The repertoire includes 96,000 or so clones, 85% to 95% of them detected once, and around 8.2% sits in the top ten. Material for sequencing was blood. This chain joins TRBV19 and TRBJ1-2; the match to TRBD1 covers 11 bases. The clonotype was recovered from a man younger than 30 in good health. As DNA, the CDR3 is TGTGCCAGTAGTATAGGGACAGGGGGCGGCTATGGCTACACCTTC. Protein sequence: CASSIGTGGGYGYTF.